These 13 T cell receptor beta chains originate from one sample sequenced in a study of blood T cell repertoires in COVID-19. Assay: immunoSEQ multiplex PCR; the TCRdb copy retains only in-frame clones and omits some. The sample holds 130,000 or so clones, over 55% seen once. Sequencing input: peripheral blood. The receptors here all came from an older woman with acute or convalescent COVID-19.

This clone was recorded once. The V and J genes are TRBV19 and TRBJ1-1; D call uncertain. The CDR3 contains 13 residues. Germline CDR1 LNHDA, CDR2 SQIVND (reference sequence). V was trimmed by 4 bases and J by 2 bases, leaving 8 bases between them. CDR3 in amino acids: CASSNTVNTEAFF. CDR3 coding DNA: TGTGCCAGTAGTAACACAGTAAACACTGAAGCTTTCTTT.

This clone was counted ten times or more. The rearrangement uses TRBV7-3 and TRBJ2-1; TRBD2 agrees at 7 bases. CDR3 length: 18 amino acids. In germline, CDR1 is SGHTA, CDR2 FQGTGA. J lost 4 bases, V lost 6 bases, and 18 bases had no gene match. CDR3 sequence reads: CASSQRGAGARGYNEQFF. Written as DNA, the CDR3 is TGTGCCAGCAGTCAGAGGGGCGCGGGAGCAAGAGGGTACAATGAGCAGTTCTTC.

The chain combines TRBV4-3 with TRBJ1-2, with D hard to call. CDR3 length equals 16 residues. Trimming pared 4 bases from V and 8 bases from J, leaving 23 bases between. From germline, CDR1 is LGHNA and CDR2 YSLEER. CDR3 in DNA: TGCGCCAGCAGCCGCTCGGAGGCAGTAACCAGAGAGGGCTACACCTTC. It translates to CASSRSEAVTREGYTF.

J is TRBJ2-7 and V is TRBV7-9; 8 bases are shared with TRBD1. J gave up 6 bases and V 2 bases, and 6 bases lay outside the gene matches. The V gene's germline CDR1 is SEHNR and CDR2 FQNEAQ (reference sequence). There are 14 residues in the CDR3. The CDR3 loop is CASSLQDRVLEQYF. The CDR3 DNA reads TGTGCCAGCAGCTTACAGGACAGGGTCCTCGAGCAGTACTTC.

This clone is a singleton in its sample. V and J are TRBV5-1 and TRBJ2-1, with D maybe TRBD1 (5 bases). Germline CDR1 SGHRS, CDR2 YFSETQ. The CDR3 runs to 14 residues. Trimming shortened V by 0 bases and J by 5 bases, and 9 bases separated the two germline ends. CDR3 coding DNA: TGCGCCAGCAGCTTGGGGGGCAGGGACAATGAGCAGTTCTTC. As protein: CASSLGGRDNEQFF.

This clone was detected only once. The chain combines TRBV2 with TRBJ1-4, with D uncertain. Per the germline V gene, CDR1 is SNHLY and CDR2 is FYNNEI. V shed 5 bases and J shed 5 bases, with 3 bases lying between them. The CDR3 contains 11 residues. This CDR3 reads CASSQNEKLFF. Written as DNA, the CDR3 is TGTGCCAGCAGTCAAAATGAAAAACTGTTTTTT.

This clone was picked up a small number of times. This chain links TRBV18 with TRBJ1-1; D is possibly TRBD1 (5 bases). From germline, CDR1 is KGHSH and CDR2 LQKENI. The germline V and J ends were trimmed by 2 bases and 4 bases, with 8 bases remaining between them. The CDR3 is 13 amino acids. CDR3 amino acids: CASSPGQGTEAFF. CDR3 nucleotide sequence: TGTGCCAGCTCACCAGGCCAGGGCACTGAAGCTTTCTTT.

The V call is TRBV9, the J call TRBJ1-3; the D is unclear. This CDR3 has 15 residues. Germline assignment: CDR1 SGDLS and CDR2 YYNGEE. V was cut by 1 base and J by 4 bases, with 12 bases left in between. The CDR3 nucleotides read TGTGCCAGCAGCGTAAGCGGGGTCGACGGAAACACCATATATTTT. It translates to CASSVSGVDGNTIYF.

This sequence joins TRBV30 and TRBJ2-5; 7 nucleotides line up with TRBD1. J was trimmed by 5 bases and V by 0 bases; bases with no gene match: 6. Germline CDR1 GTSNPN, CDR2 SVGIG (reference sequence). The CDR3 consists of 14 residues. CDR3 sequence reads: CAWSVLGGKETQYF. The CDR3 DNA reads TGTGCCTGGAGTGTACTAGGGGGCAAGGAGACCCAGTACTTC.

This sequence joins TRBV7-3 and TRBJ2-3; 8 bases agree with TRBD2. CDR1 SGHTA and CDR2 FQGTGA come from the germline V gene. V shed 5 bases, J shed 6 bases, and the junction held 10 bases outside the gene matches. The CDR3 length is 15 residues. This chain's CDR3 is CASSARGLVMDTQYF. CDR3 DNA: TGTGCCAGCAGCGCCCGGGGACTAGTGATGGATACGCAGTATTTT.

The chain couples TRBV7-2 to TRBJ2-6; possibly TRBD1 for D (5 bases). V was pared by 4 bases and J by 2 bases, with 12 bases between. This CDR3 region has 16 residues. Germline CDR1 SGHTA, CDR2 FQGNSA. As DNA, the CDR3 is TGTGCCAGCAGCTCCTACAGGTGGGCTGGGGCCAACGTCCTGACTTTC. As protein: CASSSYRWAGANVLTF.

The V and J genes are TRBV7-3 and TRBJ2-2; no clear D. Trimming took off 5 bases at V and 6 bases at J, with 7 bases between the two ends. Germline V gene data show CDR1 as SGHTA and CDR2 as FQGTGA. This CDR3 is built from 12 residues. The CDR3 spells CASSPVPGELFF. Written as DNA, the CDR3 is TGTGCCAGCAGCCCGGTCCCCGGGGAGCTGTTTTTT. The variable domain in full, completed from reference TRBV7-3 and TRBJ2-2, reads GAGVSQTPSNKVTEKGKYVELRCDPISGHTALYWYRQSLGQGPEFLIYFQGTGAADDSGLPNDRFFAVRPEGSVSTLKIQRTERGDSAVYLCASSPVPGELFFGEGSRLTVL.

The chain combines TRBV28 with TRBJ1-5, with D uncertain. CDR3 length: 18 amino acids. Trimming left V 2 bases short and J 3 bases short, with 20 bases between. The germline gives CDR1 MDHEN, CDR2 SYDVKM. CDR3 in DNA: TGTGCCAGCAGTTTAGGGTTGGAAAACGGCAGGATCAATCAGCCCCAGCATTTT. It encodes CASSLGLENGRINQPQHF.